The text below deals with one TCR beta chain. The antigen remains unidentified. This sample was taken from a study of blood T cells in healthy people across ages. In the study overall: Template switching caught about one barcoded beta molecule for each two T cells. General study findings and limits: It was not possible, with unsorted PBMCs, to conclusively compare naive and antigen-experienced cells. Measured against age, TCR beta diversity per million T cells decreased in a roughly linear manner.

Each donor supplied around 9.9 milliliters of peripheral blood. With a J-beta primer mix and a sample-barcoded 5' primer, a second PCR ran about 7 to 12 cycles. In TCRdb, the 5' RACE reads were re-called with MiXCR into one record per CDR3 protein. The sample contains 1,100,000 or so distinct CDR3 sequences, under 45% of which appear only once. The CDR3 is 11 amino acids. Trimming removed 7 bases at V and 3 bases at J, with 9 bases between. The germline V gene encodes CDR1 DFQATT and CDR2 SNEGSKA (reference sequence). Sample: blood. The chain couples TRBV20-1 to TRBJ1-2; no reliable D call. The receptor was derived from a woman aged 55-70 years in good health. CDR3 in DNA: TGCAGTGGAGAGTCGGACTATGGCTACACCTTC. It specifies CSGESDYGYTF.